This TCR beta chain was documented in a study of blood T cell repertoires in COVID-19. Across the whole study: The samples span acute and convalescent COVID-19 from the United States, Italy and Spain. The cDNA or gDNA used as material had been derived from T cells, B-cell-depleted T cells, or PBMCs.

Study processing details: The assay estimated nucleated cells by amplifying reference gene primers. Data came from immunoSEQ multiplex PCR; TCRdb stores just in-frame clones and leaves some out. Clonal size and the V and J genes are those of that table, whereas D and trimming came from the DNA. Of roughly 95,000 clones listed, about 81% are singletons. V lost 0 bases, J lost 9 bases, and 10 bases stayed unmatched. Looked up from germline, CDR1 is LGHDT and CDR2 is YNNKEL (reference sequence). The CDR3 runs to 16 residues. Material: peripheral blood. The genes are TRBV3-1 (or the pseudogene TRBV3-2) and TRBJ2-1, with 8 bases lining up with TRBD2. The TCR originated in a man between 60 and 70 years old with acute or convalescent COVID-19. CDR3 nucleotide sequence: TGTGCCAGCAGCCAAGATTTGGCTAGCGGGTTTATTGAGCAGTTCTTC. Translation gives CASSQDLASGFIEQFF.